The source of this TCR beta chain is a study of post-analysis software for immune sequencing data. Study results and caveats: About 5 TRBV segments were significantly more frequent in patients than in controls. TRBV5-6, TRBV5-1 and TRBV20-1 were among these segments. Compared with controls, patients showed significantly lower normalized Chao1 diversity.

Libraries were made from TCR beta cDNA, and they carried unique molecular identifiers. TCRdb re-called the PCR reads with MiXCR, one entry per CDR3 protein. Here the sample spans some 260,000 distinct CDR3 sequences, 35% to 40% being singletons. A remark on this clonotype: What it recognizes is unknown.

The CDR3 runs 15 residues. Losses at the gene ends were 5 bases for V and 3 bases for J; bases not matched to a gene: 7. The sequencing sample was made of blood. The receptor comes from a girl aged 5 to 17 with multiple sclerosis. The rearrangement links TRBV12-3 or TRBV12-4 to TRBJ2-1, with 7 bases matching TRBD2. CDR3 sequence: CASSPEASGYNEQFF. CDR3 DNA: TGTGCCAGCAGTCCCGAGGCTAGCGGCTACAATGAGCAGTTCTTC.